This TCR beta chain came from a study of T cells in Graves' hyperthyroidism and ophthalmopathy. RNA transcripts gave rise to amplified TCR beta CDR3 regions. HTBI primers were used for first-round RT-PCR of the TCR CDR3. From the multiplex PCR reads, TCRdb called clonotypes with MiXCR, one entry per CDR3 protein. This sample has more than 500,000 distinct CDR3 sequences; 16% occur once, and the top ten carry around 28%. Under 3 months was the duration of disease in ophthalmopathy patients, who also had a Clinical Activity Score of at least 3 and a NOSPECS grade of at least 4. Uncontrolled infection, other autoimmune disease, pregnancy or lactation disqualified patients from enrolment. CDR3 length: 13 amino acids. CDR1 is GTSNPN, CDR2 SVGIG, per germline (reference sequence). V was trimmed by 4 bases and J by 0 bases, leaving 7 bases between them. This clonotype was seen a few times.

The sample taken for sequencing was blood. The chain carries TRBV30 and TRBJ2-4, with D possibly TRBD1 on 5 matching bases. The TCR comes from a woman aged 25 to 45 with Graves' ophthalmopathy. CDR3 in DNA: TGTGCCTGGACAGGGTTAGCCAAAAACATTCAGTACTTC. It codes for CAWTGLAKNIQYF.